The entry that follows covers one T cell receptor (beta chain) sequence. The method was immunoSEQ multiplex PCR; TCRdb's version includes in-frame clones alone and lacks a portion of them. The sample has 90,000 to 100,000 clones, 95% seen once. Germline values: CDR1 SQVTM, CDR2 ANQGSEA. The length of the CDR3 is 12 residues. V lost 2 bases to trimming and J lost 6 bases; unmatched junction nucleotides: 3. The source of the sample is a study of technical replicates of blood from several donors. Specimen: T cells isolated from PBMCs. This chain joins TRBV29-1 and TRBJ2-7, with TRBD1 matching over 8 bases. The sequence came from a human donor in good health. Here the CDR3 DNA reads TGCAGCGTTGAACAGGGGGCTGGCGAGCAGTACTTC. This codes for CSVEQGAGEQYF.